Following are 28 T cell receptor beta chains from one sample sequenced in a study of cytomegalovirus exposure and HLA in healthy donors. Libraries were prepared by immunoSEQ multiplex PCR; TCRdb keeps only in-frame clonotypes and omits some of them. This table holds 190,000 or so clones, about 80% found once. Sequenced: PBMCs. The receptor source for this set is a woman under 30 in good health and CMV-seropositive.

The chain has TRBV6-6 and TRBJ2-5, with TRBD2 matching over 8 bases. V was pared by 7 bases and J by 1 base, with 8 bases of the junction left unmatched. This CDR3 contains 15 residues. Looked up from germline, CDR1 is MNHNY and CDR2 is SVGAGI (reference sequence). The DNA for the CDR3 is TGTGCCAGCAATAACGGGGGGGCTGGCCAAGAGACCCAGTACTTC. Translating gives CASNNGGAGQETQYF.

The chain is built from TRBV7-8 and TRBJ2-3, with 7 bases fitting TRBD1. CDR1 SGHVS and CDR2 FQNEAQ come from the germline V gene. Trimming cost V 5 bases and J 4 bases; bases outside gene matches: 6. This CDR3 is 14 amino acids long. The CDR3 reads CASSISTGADTQYF. CDR3 nucleotide sequence: TGTGCCAGCAGCATAAGCACAGGGGCAGATACGCAGTATTTT. Complete variable domain (other parts from reference TRBV7-8 and TRBJ2-3): GAGVSQSPRYKVAKRGQDVALRCDPISGHVSLFWYQQALGQGPEFLTYFQNEAQLDKSGLPSDRFFAERPEGSVSTLKIQRTQQEDSAVYLCASSISTGADTQYFGPGTRLTVL.

V is TRBV27 and J is TRBJ1-5, with TRBD1 as a possible D gene (5 bases). Trimming pared 5 bases from V and 2 bases from J, leaving 16 bases between. CDR1 and CDR2 (germline): MNHEY, SMNVEV (reference sequence). This CDR3 has 16 amino acids. CDR3 region: CASSPHQGFGNQPQHF. The CDR3, as DNA: TGTGCCAGCAGTCCGCATCAGGGTTTTGGCAATCAGCCCCAGCATTTT.

CDR3 region: CASSLSRPSGGPNTGELFF. Here the CDR3 DNA reads TGTGCCAGCAGTTTATCTCGCCCTAGCGGGGGCCCGAACACCGGGGAGCTGTTTTTT. V usage is TRBV27 and J usage is TRBJ2-2; 10 nucleotides agree with TRBD2. Losses at the gene ends were 0 bases for V and 0 bases for J; bases not matched to a gene: 7. The CDR3 runs 19 residues. Looked up from germline, CDR1 is MNHEY and CDR2 is SMNVEV (reference sequence).

This sequence joins TRBV6-5 and TRBJ1-2; TRBD1 matches 8 bases. Germline V lookup: CDR1 MNHEY, CDR2 SVGAGI. V was clipped by 6 bases and J by 8 bases; unmatched bases: 8. The CDR3 sequence is 13 residues long. Here the CDR3 reads CASSLGDRRGYTF. Written as DNA, the CDR3 is TGTGCCAGCAGCCTCGGGGACAGGAGAGGCTACACCTTC.

This chain joins TRBV12-5 and TRBJ1-1, with D unclear. V lost 0 bases and J lost 1, with 12 bases in between. There are 16 residues in the CDR3. Germline V gene data show CDR1 as LGHNT and CDR2 as FRNRAP. In DNA form, the CDR3 reads TGTGCTAGTGGTTTGGTACTGGCAGCGAGGAACACTGAAGCTTTCTTT. As protein: CASGLVLAARNTEAFF.

This clone has a single count. This chain joins TRBV15 and TRBJ2-5; D is possibly TRBD2 (5 bases). CDR1 is LNHNV and CDR2 is YYDKDF in the germline V gene (reference sequence). The CDR3 extends over 15 amino acids. With 1 base removed from V and 1 base from J, the gap between germline ends came to 10 bases. In nucleotides, the CDR3 is TGTGCCACCAGCAGAGTGTTAGCGCCCCAAGAGACCCAGTACTTC. Translated: CATSRVLAPQETQYF.

The CDR3 spells CASSNLVGATYGYTF. CDR3 nucleotides: TGTGCCAGCAGTAACCTTGTGGGCGCGACCTATGGCTACACCTTC. The V gene is TRBV25-1, the J gene TRBJ1-2; unclear D gene. Germline V gene sequence: CDR1 MGHDK, CDR2 SYGVNS. Trimming shortened V by 5 bases and J by 4 bases, and 17 bases separated the two germline ends. The CDR3 is 15 residues long.

The chain carries TRBV7-9 and TRBJ1-5, with TRBD1 matching 10 bases. The CDR3 consists of 17 residues. V shed 1 base, J shed 6 bases, and the junction held 9 bases outside the gene matches. From germline, CDR1 is SEHNR and CDR2 FQNEAQ (reference sequence). The CDR3 protein is CASSLGRGTGEGQPQHF. DNA of the CDR3: TGTGCCAGCAGCTTAGGTCGTGGGACAGGGGAAGGTCAGCCCCAGCATTTT.

V is TRBV7-2 and J is TRBJ2-2; D gene unclear. From germline, CDR1 is SGHTA and CDR2 FQGNSA. Trimming removed 1 base from V and 6 bases from J, with 9 bases in between. The CDR3 length is 14 residues. CDR3 sequence (DNA): TGTGCCAGCAGCTTAGGTCTACTACCCGGGGAGCTGTTTTTT. Translated, it gives CASSLGLLPGELFF.

This chain links TRBV12-5 with TRBJ1-2, with no clear D. Germline V gene lookup returns CDR1 LGHNT and CDR2 FRNRAP. The ends were cut back, 2 bases at V and 6 bases at J, with 19 bases in the middle. The CDR3 has 16 residues. The CDR3 sequence: CASGLNGGREKDGYTF. CDR3 coding DNA: TGTGCTAGTGGTTTGAATGGAGGGAGGGAAAAAGATGGCTACACCTTC.

The rearrangement uses TRBV2 and TRBJ1-5; TRBD1 aligns across 7 bases. The CDR3 is made up of 13 amino acids. The trim removed 6 bases at V and 4 bases at J, leaving 3 bases unmatched. Per germline, CDR1 SNHLY and CDR2 FYNNEI. CDR3 sequence: CASSGDSNQPQHF. CDR3 DNA: TGTGCCAGCAGCGGGGACAGTAATCAGCCCCAGCATTTT.

The V gene is TRBV20-1, the J gene TRBJ2-1; a weak D match, TRBD2 (5 bases). CDR1 is DFQATT, CDR2 SNEGSKA, per germline (reference sequence). This CDR3 has 11 residues. V gave up 4 bases and J gave up 10 bases, with 11 bases separating them. CDR3 nucleotides: TGCAGTGCTAAGGGCCGCGGGGAGCAGTTCTTC. Translating it yields CSAKGRGEQFF.

The J gene is TRBJ1-5, the V gene TRBV5-4, with D possibly being TRBD1 (5 bases). V was cut by 10 bases and J by 2 bases, with 19 bases left in between. In germline, CDR1 is SGHNT, CDR2 YYREEE (reference sequence). CDR3 length: 15 residues. Written as DNA, the CDR3 is TGTGCCGTATCCAGTCAGGGAAAGGGCAATCAGCCCCAGCATTTT. This encodes CAVSSQGKGNQPQHF.

The chain uses TRBV15 and TRBJ2-3, with 10 nucleotides matching TRBD2. Germline CDR1 and CDR2: LNHNV and YYDKDF (reference sequence). V lost 1 base, J lost 1 base, and 11 bases stayed unmatched. The CDR3 is made up of 19 amino acids. The CDR3 DNA follows: TGTGCCACCAGCAGAGGACCCTTGGTTAGCGGGGGGCGCACAGATACGCAGTATTTT. It translates to CATSRGPLVSGGRTDTQYF. Using reference TRBV15 and TRBJ2-3 for the parts outside the CDR3, the full variable domain is DAMVIQNPRYQVTQFGKPVTLSCSQTLNHNVMYWYQQKSSQAPKLLFHYYDKDFNNEADTPDNFQSRRPNTSFCFLDIRSPGLGDTAMYLCATSRGPLVSGGRTDTQYFGPGTRLTVL.

The chain combines TRBV19 with TRBJ1-2; 8 nucleotides match TRBD1. CDR1 and CDR2 (germline): LNHDA, SQIVND (reference sequence). This CDR3 has 14 amino acids. Trimming cost V 3 bases and J 6 bases; bases outside gene matches: 6. The CDR3 loop is CASSMWDRFDGYTF. CDR3 nucleotides: TGTGCCAGTAGTATGTGGGACAGGTTTGATGGCTACACCTTC. The complete variable domain, with remaining parts taken from reference TRBV19 and TRBJ1-2, reads DGGITQSPKYLFRKEGQNVTLSCEQNLNHDAMYWYRQDPGQGLRLIYYSQIVNDFQKGDIAEGYSVSREKKESFPLTVTSAQKNPTAFYLCASSMWDRFDGYTFGSGTRLTVV.

The chain couples TRBV7-9 to TRBJ1-2; tentatively, D is TRBD1 (6 bases). CDR1 is SEHNR and CDR2 is FQNEAQ in the germline V gene (reference sequence). Trimming stripped 5 bases from V and 8 bases from J, with 15 bases between. The CDR3 contains 13 residues. CDR3 in DNA: TGTGCCAGCAGCCCTAGGGCAGGGGAAGGCTACACCTTC. Residues: CASSPRAGEGYTF.

The rearrangement links TRBV5-6 to TRBJ1-1, with 8 nucleotides matching TRBD1. Germline trimming cut 3 bases from V and 7 bases from J; bases unmatched to any gene: 8. Germline values: CDR1 SGHDT, CDR2 YYEEEE. The CDR3 loop spans 14 amino acids. The CDR3 DNA reads TGTGCCAGCAGCTACCGGACAGGGAGTCATGAAGCTTTCTTT. Translation gives CASSYRTGSHEAFF.

The count of this clone is one. The CDR3 DNA is TGTGCCAGCAGCGTCGGGAATCTTTATGGCTACACCTTC. Its protein is CASSVGNLYGYTF. V usage is TRBV9 and J usage is TRBJ1-2, with D hard to call. Per the germline V gene, CDR1 is SGDLS and CDR2 is YYNGEE. There are 13 residues in the CDR3. V lost 2 bases to trimming and J lost 5 bases, with 10 bases between them.

The chain carries TRBV18 and TRBJ1-6; no definite D call. Germline values: CDR1 KGHSH, CDR2 LQKENI. The CDR3 loop spans 14 amino acids. With 0 bases removed from V and 10 bases from J, the gap between germline ends came to 10 bases. The CDR3 DNA reads TGTGCCAGCTCACCACCGGGCCAGACGTCACCCCTCCACTTT. Its translation is CASSPPGQTSPLHF.

The rearrangement uses TRBV5-4 and TRBJ1-6; TRBD1 matches at 9 bases. This CDR3 has 14 amino acids. Germline CDR1 reads SGHNT; CDR2 reads YYREEE (reference sequence). The trim removed 0 bases at V and 10 bases at J, leaving 2 bases unmatched. This CDR3 reads CASSLGTGESPLHF. In nucleotides, the CDR3 is TGTGCCAGCAGCTTGGGGACAGGGGAATCACCCCTCCACTTT.

This clone was observed a few times. This sequence joins TRBV29-1 and TRBJ1-2; 9 bases line up with TRBD1. The germline gives CDR1 SQVTM, CDR2 ANQGSEA. The CDR3 contains 15 residues. J lost 4 bases, V lost 6 bases, and 12 bases had no gene match. CDR3 nucleotides: TGCAGCGTCGAACCGGGACAGGGAGACGGCTATGGCTACACCTTC. Translation gives CSVEPGQGDGYGYTF. Looking up the rest from reference TRBV29-1 and TRBJ1-2 gives the full variable domain: SAVISQKPSRDICQRGTSLTIQCQVDSQVTMMFWYRQQPGQSLTLIATANQGSEATYESGFVIDKFPISRPNLTFSTLTVSNMSPEDSSIYLCSVEPGQGDGYGYTFGSGTRLTVV.

V usage is TRBV27 and J usage is TRBJ1-2, with TRBD1 as a possible D gene (5 bases). The CDR3 consists of 13 residues. Trimming took 3 bases from V and 8 from J, leaving 13 bases between them. Germline V gene sequence: CDR1 MNHEY, CDR2 SMNVEV (reference sequence). CDR3 protein: CASSLAGGGGYTF. The CDR3 region has the DNA TGTGCCAGCAGTTTGGCGGGGGGTGGAGGCTACACCTTC.

This clone has more than one count but fewer than ten. The V and J genes are TRBV6-4 and TRBJ2-1; TRBD2 matches 11 bases. The J segment lost 8 bases and the V segment lost 3 bases, leaving 6 bases of the junction unmatched. The CDR3 spans 15 residues. Looked up from germline, CDR1 is MRHNA and CDR2 is SNTAGT. In DNA form, the CDR3 reads TGTGCCAGCAGTGAGAGTAGCGGGGGGGCGGATGAGCAGTTCTTC. Translation gives CASSESSGGADEQFF.

This clone was seen only a few times. The chain joins TRBV13 to TRBJ1-3; D is ambiguous. Germline values: CDR1 PRHDT, CDR2 FYEKMQ (reference sequence). Trimming cost V 4 bases and J 0 bases, with 13 bases left between them. The CDR3 covers 16 residues. CDR3 nucleotides: TGTGCCAGCAGCTCCTCCGGGAGGGTCTCTGGAAACACCATATATTTT. As protein: CASSSSGRVSGNTIYF.

The chain employs TRBV5-1 and TRBJ1-5; D remains ambiguous. The CDR3 extends over 14 amino acids. In germline, CDR1 is SGHRS, CDR2 YFSETQ. Between the trimmed V and J ends, which lost 3 bases and 3 bases, there was a span of 10 bases. Here the CDR3 reads CASSSGNPNQPQHF. Here the CDR3 DNA reads TGCGCCAGCAGCTCGGGGAACCCCAATCAGCCCCAGCATTTT.

V gene TRBV5-6 combines with J gene TRBJ2-1, with D possibly being TRBD1 (6 bases). Per germline, CDR1 SGHDT and CDR2 YYEEEE. The CDR3 contains 13 residues. Trimming shortened V by 0 bases and J by 14 bases, and 15 bases separated the two germline ends. The CDR3 nucleotides read TGTGCCAGCAGCTTGGGATTTGGGGGCGCTGAGTTCTTC. Protein product: CASSLGFGGAEFF.

Turning to this clone: Additional DNA sequences in this sample encode the identical CDR3. CDR3 protein: CASSEVAGNTIYF. DNA of the CDR3: TGTGCCAGCAGTGAAGTGGCAGGAAACACCATATATTTT. This chain connects TRBV6-1 to TRBJ1-3; no clear D. The V end lost 1 base, the J end lost 4 bases, and 5 bases lay between the germline ends. The CDR3 consists of 13 residues. Germline loops: CDR1 MNHNS, CDR2 SASEGT.